These T cell receptor beta chains were read from a single sample in a study of T cells after yellow fever vaccination. TCRdb itself ran the 5' RACE reads through MiXCR, one entry per CDR3 protein. The sample has a few hundred thousand distinct CDR3 sequences; 3% to 4.5% are singletons. Sequencing was performed on PBMCs, taken 5 days after the yellow fever booster vaccination. All receptors come from a man younger than 35 who received the YFV17D yellow fever vaccine. CDR3s include the opening cysteine and the closing phenylalanine or tryptophan. A D gene is named only where the DNA matches it firmly. Part of the rows lack a size; the others show once, few, many or a class for expanded clones.

>TRBV6-5|few|TRBD1|TRBJ1-1
CASSAGGLNTEAFF
TGTGCCAGCAGTGCAGGGGGCCTGAACACTGAAGCTTTCTTT
>TRBV5-1|many|.|TRBJ1-5
CASSLEVGQPQHF
TGCGCCAGCAGCCTGGAGGTCGGGCAGCCCCAGCATTTT
>TRBV5-4|few|TRBD2|TRBJ2-7
CASSLDHSSGGIWETYEQYF
TGTGCCAGCAGCCTAGATCATTCTAGCGGGGGGATTTGGGAAACCTACGAGCAGTACTTC
>TRBV5-1|few|TRBD2|TRBJ2-7
CASRPGPTSGGYEQYF
TGCGCCAGCAGACCCGGCCCCACTAGCGGGGGATACGAGCAGTACTTC
>TRBV3-1|.|TRBD2|TRBJ2-5
CASSYYPGLGTQETQYF
TGTGCCAGCAGCTATTATCCGGGACTAGGGACCCAAGAGACCCAGTACTTC
>TRBV12-3/TRBV12-4|many|.|TRBJ2-5
CASRDTLGETQYF
TGTGCCAGCAGGGACACCTTGGGGGAGACCCAGTACTTC
>TRBV7-2|few|.|TRBJ2-7
CASSRQRGRSYEQYF
TGTGCCAGCAGCCGACAAAGGGGAAGGTCCTACGAGCAGTACTTC
>TRBV30|few|.|TRBJ1-6
CAWSGGSSYNSPLHF
TGTGCCTGGAGTGGGGGGAGTTCCTATAATTCACCCCTCCACTTT
>TRBV5-1|many|.|TRBJ2-2
CASSRPRANTGELFF
TGCGCCAGCAGCCGACCCCGGGCGAACACCGGGGAGCTGTTTTTT
>TRBV11-2|few|TRBD1|TRBJ2-5
CASSSPGTGVYETQYF
TGTGCCAGCAGCTCCCCCGGGACAGGGGTATACGAGACCCAGTACTTC
>TRBV6-5|.|.|TRBJ2-7
CASSLQGAWAYEQYF
TGTGCCAGCAGCCTACAGGGAGCATGGGCCTACGAGCAGTACTTC
>TRBV5-1|many|TRBD1|TRBJ1-2
CASSPGQGGGYTF
TGCGCCAGCAGCCCGGGACAGGGTGGTGGCTACACCTTC
>TRBV7-2|few|.|TRBJ2-2
CASSLWDPSTGELFF
TGTGCCAGCAGCTTATGGGATCCTTCCACCGGGGAGCTGTTTTTT
>TRBV12-3/TRBV12-4|few|.|TRBJ1-1
CASSFMRVNTEAFF
TGTGCCAGCAGTTTTATGAGGGTGAACACTGAAGCTTTCTTT
>TRBV5-6|.|.|TRBJ1-1
CASSPARSNTEAFF
TGTGCCAGCAGTCCAGCCAGGTCGAACACTGAAGCTTTCTTT
>TRBV12-3/TRBV12-4|many|.|TRBJ2-7
CASSFRGPFSYEQYF
TGTGCCAGCAGTTTTCGGGGCCCCTTCTCCTACGAGCAGTACTTC
>TRBV7-3|many|TRBD2|TRBJ2-3
CASSQAGGTDTQYF
TGTGCCAGCAGCCAGGCGGGGGGCACAGATACGCAGTATTTT
>TRBV7-3|few|.|TRBJ2-2
CASSLGTSRTGELFF
TGTGCCAGCAGCTTAGGGACCTCCCGCACCGGGGAGCTGTTTTTT
>TRBV11-1|few|.|TRBJ2-1
CASSRSFGRSSYNEQFF
TGTGCCAGCAGCCGGAGTTTCGGCAGGAGCTCCTACAATGAGCAGTTCTTC
>TRBV7-2|once|.|TRBJ2-2
CASSLQRLEHGELFF
TGTGCCAGCAGCTTACAGCGGCTGGAACACGGGGAGCTGTTTTTT
>TRBV12-3/TRBV12-4|many|.|TRBJ1-6
CATRETYNSPLHF
TGTGCCACCCGGGAAACTTATAATTCACCCCTCCACTTT
>TRBV20-1|few|.|TRBJ1-2
CSATGAGGYTF
TGCAGTGCTACAGGGGCTGGAGGCTACACCTTC
>TRBV7-8|few|TRBD1|TRBJ1-3
CASREAGGFGNTIYF
TGTGCCAGCAGGGAGGCAGGGGGGTTCGGAAACACCATATATTTT
>TRBV5-1|many|TRBD1|TRBJ2-3
CASSLVTGGADTQYF
TGCGCCAGCAGCTTGGTAACAGGGGGAGCAGATACGCAGTATTTT
>TRBV18|.|TRBD1|TRBJ2-1
CASSPQTGVNEQFF
TGTGCCAGCTCACCACAGACAGGGGTCAATGAGCAGTTCTTC
>TRBV20-1|.|TRBD2|TRBJ2-1
CSASGGGTSKQFF
TGCAGTGCTAGCGGGGGGGGAACCTCAAAGCAGTTCTTC
>TRBV12-3/TRBV12-4|many|.|TRBJ2-3
CASSRQRSTNTQYF
TGTGCCAGCAGCCGCCAAAGGTCTACAAATACGCAGTATTTT
>TRBV7-9|many|TRBD2|TRBJ2-5
CASSLSQAGETQYF
TGTGCCAGCAGCTTGTCGCAAGCGGGGGAGACCCAGTACTTC
>TRBV5-6|.|.|TRBJ2-1
CASRSLAGLLKNEQFF
TGTGCCAGCAGGTCGTTGGCGGGGCTACTCAAGAATGAGCAGTTCTTC
>TRBV25-1|many|.|TRBJ2-5
CASRVFDETQYF
TGTGCCAGCAGGGTTTTTGACGAGACCCAGTACTTC
>TRBV7-2|many|.|TRBJ1-5
CASSLRQATNQPQHF
TGTGCCAGCAGCCTCCGACAGGCGACGAATCAGCCCCAGCATTTT
>TRBV12-3/TRBV12-4|many|.|TRBJ1-2
CASSFRGTSYGYTF
TGTGCCAGCAGTTTCCGCGGGACAAGCTATGGCTACACCTTC
>TRBV4-3|.|.|TRBJ1-6
CASSQVVSGRGSYNSPLHF
TGCGCCAGCAGCCAAGTCGTGTCAGGGCGGGGCTCCTATAATTCACCCCTCCACTTT
>TRBV7-2|many|TRBD1|TRBJ2-3
CASNRQGGGDTQYF
TGTGCCAGCAACAGACAGGGCGGTGGAGATACGCAGTATTTT
>TRBV3-1|.|.|TRBJ1-6
CASSQVLGALNSPLHF
TGTGCCAGCAGCCAAGTACTGGGGGCTTTAAATTCACCCCTCCACTTT
>TRBV20-1|many|.|TRBJ2-3
CSARSLGQNTQYF
TGCAGTGCTAGGTCACTGGGACAAAATACGCAGTATTTT